Listed below are T cell receptor beta chains from one sample, sequenced in a study of T cell responses to AZD1222 COVID-19 vaccine. Sequencing was performed with immunoSEQ multiplex PCR; in TCRdb, only in-frame clones are kept and a portion is missing. The table lists about 110,000 clones, 85% to 95% of them singletons. The specimen was peripheral blood, collected on day 0 of AZD1222 vaccination. These receptors were taken from an adult in good health. Each CDR3 is given with its conserved first and last residue. Fields, in order: CDR3 protein, CDR3 DNA, D gene, clone size, J gene, V gene. D genes are given only for firm matches. Rows may omit the clone size; those that give it use once, few, many or a size class.

CASSLTGWGSGDKEQYF	TGTGCCAGCAGCTTAACGGGCTGGGGTTCGGGGGATAAGGAGCAGTACTTC	NA	NA	TRBJ2-7	TRBV11-2
CASSLHTREEKLFF	TGTGCCAGCAGCTTGCACACGAGGGAAGAAAAACTGTTTTTT	NA	NA	TRBJ1-4	TRBV5-5
CAWSEGGVRGNSPLHF	TGTGCCTGGAGCGAGGGGGGAGTACGGGGTAATTCACCCCTCCACTTT	NA	NA	TRBJ1-6	TRBV30
CAMMLGGADTQYF	TGTGCCATGATGCTGGGAGGGGCAGATACGCAGTATTTT	TRBD2	NA	TRBJ2-3	TRBV5-4
CASSQGFNNSPLHF	TGTGCCAGCAGCCAAGGTTTCAATAATTCACCCCTCCACTTT	NA	NA	TRBJ1-6	TRBV3-1/TRBV3-2
CASSPRGYNGQFF	TGTGCCAGTAGTCCCAGGGGATACAATGGGCAGTTCTTC	NA	NA	TRBJ2-1	TRBV19
CASSGSVALLETQYF	TGTGCCAGCTCAGGATCAGTGGCTCTGCTAGAGACCCAGTACTTC	NA	NA	TRBJ2-5	TRBV18
CASMSPGYADTQYF	TGCGCCAGCATGTCTCCGGGGTATGCAGATACGCAGTATTTT	NA	NA	TRBJ2-3	TRBV5-1
CASSYSTTDTQYF	TGTGCCAGCAGTTACTCGACAACAGATACGCAGTATTTT	NA	NA	TRBJ2-3	TRBV6-6
CASSGRDRANTIYF	TGTGCCAGCAGTGGCCGGGACAGGGCCAACACCATATATTTT	TRBD1	once	TRBJ1-3	TRBV28
CASSDTSGSRQPQHF	TGTGCCAGTAGTGACACGTCAGGGTCGCGGCAGCCCCAGCATTTT	NA	NA	TRBJ1-5	TRBV19
CASSQSSGNTIYF	TGTGCCAGCAGCCAATCATCCGGAAACACCATATATTTT	NA	NA	TRBJ1-3	TRBV3-1/TRBV3-2
CASSFLGAVNTEAFF	TGTGCCAGCAGTTTCTTAGGGGCAGTGAACACTGAAGCTTTCTTT	NA	NA	TRBJ1-1	TRBV27
CASSPGTGAGEQFF	TGTGCCAGCAGTCCCGGGACAGGGGCTGGTGAGCAGTTCTTC	TRBD1	NA	TRBJ2-1	TRBV6-5
CASSIGGRGTEAFF	TGTGCCAGTAGTATAGGGGGGCGCGGAACTGAAGCTTTCTTT	NA	NA	TRBJ1-1	TRBV19
CASSGFAGGLTDTQYF	TGTGCCAGCAGTGGATTCGCGGGGGGGCTCACAGATACGCAGTATTTT	TRBD2	NA	TRBJ2-3	TRBV25-1
CASSARDYGYTF	TGTGCCAGCAGCGCCCGAGACTATGGCTACACCTTC	NA	NA	TRBJ1-2	TRBV9
CASSGQTLMNTEAFF	TGCGCCAGCAGCGGACAGACTCTCATGAACACTGAAGCTTTCTTT	NA	NA	TRBJ1-1	TRBV5-1
CASSSARDRGSHGYTF	TGTGCCAGCAGTTCGGCTCGGGACAGGGGATCGCATGGCTACACCTTC	TRBD1	once	TRBJ1-2	TRBV27
CASSLAGGVTYNEQFF	TGTGCCAGCAGCTTAGCAGGGGGTGTCACCTACAATGAGCAGTTCTTC	NA	NA	TRBJ2-1	TRBV7-6
CASSPSAATNEKLFF	TGTGCCAGCAGTCCATCAGCGGCAACTAATGAAAAACTGTTTTTT	NA	NA	TRBJ1-4	TRBV27
CARSSGGWGEQYF	TGTGCCAGATCTAGCGGGGGCTGGGGCGAGCAGTACTTC	TRBD2	NA	TRBJ2-7	TRBV2
CASSRRDRDYEQYF	TGCGCCAGCAGCCGTCGGGACAGGGACTACGAGCAGTACTTC	TRBD1	NA	TRBJ2-7	TRBV4-1
CASSPGDSYGYTF	TGTGCCAGCAGTCCAGGGGACAGCTATGGCTACACCTTC	TRBD1	NA	TRBJ1-2	TRBV28
CASRDTYNEQFF	TGTGCCAGCAGGGACACCTACAATGAGCAGTTCTTC	NA	NA	TRBJ2-1	TRBV6-5
CASSAYRGHQPQHF	TGTGCCAGCAGCGCATACAGGGGACACCAGCCCCAGCATTTT	TRBD1	NA	TRBJ1-5	TRBV5-6
CASSEGRTATDTQYF	TGTGCCAGCAGCGAAGGGAGGACAGCCACAGATACGCAGTATTTT	NA	few	TRBJ2-3	TRBV7-9
CASSEWINNQPQHF	TGTGCCAGCAGTGAGTGGATAAACAATCAGCCCCAGCATTTT	NA	NA	TRBJ1-5	TRBV6-1
CASSLGPTGGFQPQHF	TGTGCCAGCAGCTTAGGTCCGACAGGGGGATTTCAGCCCCAGCATTTT	TRBD1	NA	TRBJ1-5	TRBV7-9
CASRSGPDTGELFF	TGTGCCAGCAGATCAGGACCCGACACCGGGGAGCTGTTTTTT	NA	NA	TRBJ2-2	TRBV2
CASSSPGARTEAFF	TGTGCCAGCAGTAGCCCCGGGGCCCGGACTGAAGCTTTCTTT	NA	NA	TRBJ1-1	TRBV28
CASSPGDYGYTF	TGTGCCAGCTCACCAGGGGATTATGGCTACACCTTC	NA	NA	TRBJ1-2	TRBV18
CASSLQQNTEAFF	TGTGCCAGCAGTCTACAGCAGAACACTGAAGCTTTCTTT	NA	NA	TRBJ1-1	TRBV6-5
CASSPADRATGANVLTF	TGTGCCAGCAGCCCAGCGGACAGGGCGACTGGGGCCAACGTCCTGACTTTC	TRBD1	NA	TRBJ2-6	TRBV11-3
CASSLARGPYNEQFF	TGTGCCAGCAGCTTAGCGAGGGGGCCTTACAATGAGCAGTTCTTC	TRBD1	once	TRBJ2-1	TRBV11-3
CASGLTGGYYGYTF	TGTGCCAGCGGCTTGACAGGGGGCTACTATGGCTACACCTTC	TRBD1	NA	TRBJ1-2	TRBV7-9
CASSDPQGRWSEYF	TGTGCCAGCAGTGATCCCCAGGGGAGATGGTCCGAGTATTTT	NA	NA	TRBJ2-3	TRBV6-1
CASSVRWGNTIYF	TGTGCCAGCAGTGTCCGCTGGGGAAACACCATATATTTT	NA	NA	TRBJ1-3	TRBV2
CASSYSSGTATLAFF	TGTGCCAGCAGTTACTCTTCCGGGACGGCAACGTTGGCTTTCTTT	NA	once	TRBJ1-1	TRBV6-5
CASSFETGTRDSPLHF	TGTGCCAGCAGCTTTGAAACCGGGACGAGGGATTCACCCCTCCACTTT	NA	NA	TRBJ1-6	TRBV13
CASSQGPYEQYF	TGTGCCAGCAGTCAAGGACCCTACGAGCAGTACTTC	NA	NA	TRBJ2-7	TRBV3-1/TRBV3-2